This TCR beta chain was retrieved from a study of blood T cells in healthy people across ages. Samples had at least 6.5 million PBMCs isolated from them. PCR was performed a second time for about 7 to 11 cycles using a sample-barcoded 5' primer and a J-beta primer mix. Tagging of each cDNA molecule was performed by a template-switch adaptor with 12 random nucleotides. TCRdb reprocessed the 5' RACE reads via MiXCR and lists one record per CDR3 protein. The repertoire holds approximately 730,000 distinct CDR3 sequences, with approximately 53% as singletons. The source of this sequence is a man older than 75 in good health. Sequencing input: blood.

In DNA, the CDR3 is TGTGCCAGCAGCGTAGGGGTAGCGGGGTACAATGAGCAGTTCTTC. This gives the protein CASSVGVAGYNEQFF. This sequence joins TRBV9 and TRBJ2-1, with 8 bases lining up with TRBD2. CDR1 SGDLS and CDR2 YYNGEE come from the germline V gene. The V segment lost 0 bases and the J segment 4 bases; nucleotides outside the gene matches: 3. The CDR3 length is 15 residues. Together with reference TRBV9 and TRBJ2-1, the CDR3 gives the full variable domain: DSGVTQTPKHLITATGQRVTLRCSPRSGDLSVYWYQQSLDQGLQFLIQYYNGEERAKGNILERFSAQQFPDLHSELNLSSLELGDSALYFCASSVGVAGYNEQFFGPGTRLTVL.